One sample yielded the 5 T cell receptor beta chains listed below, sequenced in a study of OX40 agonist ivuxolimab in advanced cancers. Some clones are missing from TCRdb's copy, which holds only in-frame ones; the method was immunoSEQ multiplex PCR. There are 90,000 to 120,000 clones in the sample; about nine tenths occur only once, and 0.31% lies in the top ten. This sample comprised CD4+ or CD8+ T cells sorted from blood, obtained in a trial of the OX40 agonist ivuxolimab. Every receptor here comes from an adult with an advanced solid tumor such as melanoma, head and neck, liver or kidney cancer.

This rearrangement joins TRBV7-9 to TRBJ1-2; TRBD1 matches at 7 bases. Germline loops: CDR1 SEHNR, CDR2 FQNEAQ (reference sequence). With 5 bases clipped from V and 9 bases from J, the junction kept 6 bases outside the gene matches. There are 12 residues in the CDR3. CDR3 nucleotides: TGTGCCAGCAGCCCTGACAGGGATCGCTACACCTTC. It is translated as CASSPDRDRYTF.

CDR3 sequence (DNA): TGCGCCAGCAGCCAAGAGACAGGGTTCGGCTACACCTTC. Protein sequence: CASSQETGFGYTF. J is TRBJ1-2 and V is TRBV4-3, with 7 bases lining up with TRBD1. V trimming: 0 bases; J trimming: 8 bases; junction bases outside the gene matches: 3. The CDR3 runs 13 residues. Germline CDR1 is LGHNA and CDR2 is YSLEER.

The CDR3 protein is CASSGRKNEKLFF. The CDR3, as DNA: TGTGCCAGCAGTGGCAGGAAAAATGAAAAACTGTTTTTT. The chain recombines TRBV2 with TRBJ1-4; D uncertain. V was clipped by 4 bases and J by 5 bases, with 8 bases between them. The CDR3 is 13 residues long. Germline V gives CDR1 SNHLY, CDR2 FYNNEI. Together with reference TRBV2 and TRBJ1-4, the CDR3 gives the full variable domain: EPEVTQTPSHQVTQMGQEVILRCVPISNHLYFYWYRQILGQKVEFLVSFYNNEISEKSEIFDDQFSVERPDGSNFTLKIRSTKLEDSAMYFCASSGRKNEKLFFGSGTQLSVL.

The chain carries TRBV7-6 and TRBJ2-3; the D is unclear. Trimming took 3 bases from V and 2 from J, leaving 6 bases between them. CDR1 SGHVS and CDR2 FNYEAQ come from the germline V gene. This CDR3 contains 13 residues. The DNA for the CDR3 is TGTGCCAGCAGCTTGGTCCACACAGATACGCAGTATTTT. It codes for CASSLVHTDTQYF.

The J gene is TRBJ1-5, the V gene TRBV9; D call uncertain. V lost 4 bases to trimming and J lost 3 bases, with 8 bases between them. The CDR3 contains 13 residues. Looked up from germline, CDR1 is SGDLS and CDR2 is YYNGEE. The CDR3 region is CASSSRPNQPQHF. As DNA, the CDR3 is TGTGCCAGCAGCTCCAGACCCAATCAGCCCCAGCATTTT.